Each of the 28 T cell receptor beta chains below was sequenced from the same sample in a study of T cells in women clearing cervical HPV infection. Using immunoSEQ multiplex PCR, the repertoire was profiled, and TCRdb retains in-frame clones only, with some absent. This sample's table reports approximately 35,000 clones. Sequenced sample: blood buffy coat. These receptors all come from a woman aged 18-69 years with a cervical HPV16 infection that either progressed to CIN3+ or cleared (not recorded which).

As to this clone: The CDR3 end falls 3 residues outside the read, so it is completed with the germline J gene. This chain joins TRBV10-3 and TRBJ2-5; D is unclear. The CDR3 contains 15 residues. Looked up from germline, CDR1 is ENHRY and CDR2 is SYGVKD. V gave up 6 bases and J gave up 1 base, with 15 bases separating them. This chain's CDR3 is CAISPTTGLQETQYF. Partial CDR3 DNA: TGTGCCATCAGCCCTACGACTGGCCTCCAAGAGACC.

To note about this clone: The CDR3 end lies 3 residues beyond the end of the read and is filled in from the germline J gene. The chain employs TRBV5-1 and TRBJ2-1; D possibly corresponds to TRBD1 (6 bases). Trimming took off 4 bases at V and 8 bases at J, with 16 bases between the two ends. The CDR3 covers 14 residues. Germline-derived CDR1 and CDR2 are SGHRS and YFSETQ. CDR3 loop: CASSQRTGSDEQFF. The sequenced CDR3 bases are TGCGCCAGCAGCCAACGAACAGGGAGCGATGAG. Full variable domain (remainder filled in from reference TRBV5-1 and TRBJ2-1): KAGVTQTPRYLIKTRGQQVTLSCSPISGHRSVSWYQQTPGQGLQFLFEYFSETQRNKGNFPGRFSGRQFSNSRSEMNVSTLELGDSALYLCASSQRTGSDEQFFGPGTRLTVL.

CDR3 in amino acids: CSVRDRGLEDTQYF. The sequenced part of the CDR3 DNA is TGCAGCGTCCGGGACAGGGGGCTGGAAGATACG. The chain uses TRBV29-1 and TRBJ2-3; 12 bases match TRBD1. The sequenced fragment ends 3 residues before the CDR3 boundary, so the rest is inferred from the germline J gene. Germline CDR1 is SQVTM and CDR2 is ANQGSEA. The CDR3 consists of 14 residues. The V and J ends lost 6 bases and 5 bases, in that order; junction bases with no gene match: 6.

Notes on this clone: The read falls 3 residues short of the CDR3 end, and the missing part is taken from the germline J gene. The chain joins TRBV19 to TRBJ1-4, with D possibly TRBD1 on 6 matching bases. V dropped 3 bases and J dropped 4 bases, with 12 bases sitting between them. This CDR3 has 15 residues. CDR1 is LNHDA, CDR2 SQIVND, per germline (reference sequence). Partial CDR3 DNA: TGTGCCAGTAGTATCCCCGGACAGTATAATGAAAAA. Translated: CASSIPGQYNEK. The entire CDR3 sequence reads CASSIPGQYNEKLFF. The variable domain in full, with the rest retrieved from reference TRBV19 and TRBJ1-4, is DGGITQSPKYLFRKEGQNVTLSCEQNLNHDAMYWYRQDPGQGLRLIYYSQIVNDFQKGDIAEGYSVSREKKESFPLTVTSAQKNPTAFYLCASSIPGQYNEKLFFGSGTQLSVL.

Turning to this clone: The sequence runs out 3 residues before the end of the CDR3; the remainder is reconstructed from the germline J gene. The chain uses TRBV5-4 and TRBJ2-1; 10 bases map to TRBD2. There are 13 residues in the CDR3. J gave up 9 bases and V 4 bases, and 4 bases lay outside the gene matches. CDR1 is SGHNT and CDR2 is YYREEE in the germline V gene (reference sequence). The CDR3 bases that were read are TGTGCCAGCAGCAAGACTAGCGGGTTTGAG. Translated: CASSKTSGFE. In full, the CDR3 is CASSKTSGFEQFF. The full variable domain, in which reference TRBV5-4 and TRBJ2-1 provide the parts outside the CDR3, is ETGVTQSPTHLIKTRGQQVTLRCSSQSGHNTVSWYQQALGQGPQFIFQYYREEENGRGNFPPRFSGLQFPNYSSELNVNALELDDSALYLCASSKTSGFEQFFGPGTRLTVL.

A word on this clone: The CDR3 end is not reached by the read, which stops 3 residues before it; the germline J gene fills it in. V is TRBV18 and J is TRBJ2-5; 11 bases match TRBD1. Trimming cost V 2 bases and J 5 bases; bases outside gene matches: 4. This CDR3 has 15 amino acids. Germline values: CDR1 KGHSH, CDR2 LQKENI. Incomplete CDR3 DNA: TGTGCCAGCTCACCAAGGACAGGGGGCCGGGAGACC. Its translation is CASSPRTGGRET. In full, the CDR3 is CASSPRTGGRETQYF.

Points on this clone: Sequencing ends 3 residues short of the CDR3 end; the germline J gene provides the rest. V gene TRBV19 combines with J gene TRBJ1-3; D perhaps matches TRBD1 (6 bases). Between the trimmed V and J ends, which lost 3 bases and 2 bases, there was a span of 11 bases. From germline, CDR1 is LNHDA and CDR2 SQIVND (reference sequence). The length of the CDR3 is 15 residues. This CDR3 is CASSIRPGAGNTIYF. Partial CDR3 DNA: TGTGCCAGTAGTATTAGACCAGGGGCTGGAAACACC.

The sequenced CDR3 bases are TGTGCCAGCAGTCCCGGGACAGGGTCCTCTTCCTACGAG. Translating it yields CASSPGTGSSSYE. The entire CDR3 protein reads CASSPGTGSSSYEQYF. The V gene is TRBV2, the J gene TRBJ2-7; 9 positions match TRBD1. The CDR3 goes on 3 residues after the read ends, and that part is filled in from the germline J gene. The CDR3 covers 16 residues. J gave up 1 base and V 5 bases, and 9 bases lay outside the gene matches. Germline CDR1 reads SNHLY; CDR2 reads FYNNEI.

With regard to this clone: The read is 3 residues too short to cover the CDR3 end, so that end is filled in from the germline J gene. The rearrangement uses TRBV29-1 and TRBJ2-3, with 8 bases aligning to TRBD2. Germline CDR1 is SQVTM and CDR2 is ANQGSEA. J gave up 0 bases and V 5 bases, and 4 bases lay outside the gene matches. This CDR3 spans 14 amino acids. The sequenced CDR3 bases are TGCAGCGTTACGGGGGGGCCGAGCACAGATACG. Protein: CSVTGGPSTDT. The whole CDR3 protein reads CSVTGGPSTDTQYF.

For this clone: Read sequence stops 3 residues before the CDR3 end, and the germline J gene provides the missing end. This rearrangement joins TRBV7-2 to TRBJ2-2; TRBD1 is a possible D gene (6 bases). This CDR3 has 15 amino acids. Germline CDR1 is SGHTA and CDR2 is FQGNSA. The germline V and J ends were trimmed by 5 bases and 3 bases, with 13 bases remaining between them. CDR3 DNA, as far as it was read: TGTGCCAGCAGCGGAACCGGGACATACACCGGGGAG. This codes for CASSGTGTYTGE. The CDR3 in its entirety is CASSGTGTYTGELFF.

A note on this clone: The sequence runs out 3 residues before the end of the CDR3; the remainder is reconstructed from the germline J gene. This chain links TRBV6-2 or TRBV6-3 with TRBJ2-1; 8 nucleotides align to TRBD2. V lost 5 bases, J lost 5 bases, and 11 bases stayed unmatched. Germline assignment: CDR1 MNHEY and CDR2 SVGEGT. The CDR3 sequence is 16 residues long. The part of the CDR3 DNA that was read is TGTGCCAGCAGTGACAATCTAGCGGGCCGCCACAATGAG. Protein product: CASSDNLAGRHNE. The entire CDR3 sequence reads CASSDNLAGRHNEQFF.

CDR3 DNA, as far as it was read: TGTGCCAGTAGTATCGGCGGGAGCCCCCAAGAGACG. The encoded protein is CASSIGGSPQET. The full-length CDR3 reads as CASSIGGSPQETQYF. The chain links TRBV19 to TRBJ2-3; 7 bases are shared with TRBD2. The read terminates 3 residues before the CDR3 end, so the remaining end is supplied by the germline J gene. The CDR3 covers 15 residues. Germline CDR1 and CDR2: LNHDA and SQIVND (reference sequence).

About this clone itself: The read ends 3 residues before the CDR3 terminus; that terminus is restored from the germline J gene. This chain connects TRBV4-1 to TRBJ2-2; perhaps TRBD2 as D (5 bases). Between the trimmed V and J ends, which lost 10 bases and 4 bases, there was a span of 22 bases. CDR1 is MGHRA and CDR2 is YSYEKL in the germline V gene. CDR3 size: 16 residues. The sequenced CDR3 bases are TGCGCCACCTCCCAGGTGCACGACTACACCACCGGGGAG. Its protein product is CATSQVHDYTTGE. The whole CDR3 protein reads CATSQVHDYTTGELFF.

For this clone: Coverage ceases 3 residues before the CDR3 finishes, and the germline J gene fills in the end. J is TRBJ2-7 and V is TRBV2; no reliable D call. V was clipped by 8 bases and J by 2 bases, with 4 bases between them. The CDR3 consists of 10 residues. Germline V gene data show CDR1 as SNHLY and CDR2 as FYNNEI. CDR3 bases read: TGTGCCAGCCGTACCTACGAG. This translates into CASRTYE. The full CDR3 protein reads CASRTYEQYF.

Comments on this clone: The CDR3 end lies 3 residues beyond the end of the read and is filled in from the germline J gene. The J gene is TRBJ1-5, the V gene TRBV5-1; D is unclear. CDR3 size: 14 residues. V was trimmed by 4 bases and J by 4 bases, leaving 12 bases between them. Germline V CDR1 and CDR2: SGHRS, YFSETQ. The DNA read from the CDR3 is TGCGCCAGCAGCCCCCTTCCCGGGAATCAGCCC. This codes for CASSPLPGNQP. The complete CDR3 protein is CASSPLPGNQPQHF.

The chain's CDR3 is CASSLTGEQPQHF. CDR3 DNA, as far as it was read: TGCGCCAGCAGCTTGACAGGCGAACAGCCC. The chain has TRBV5-1 and TRBJ1-5; possibly TRBD1 for D (5 bases). Read data end 3 residues before the CDR3 end; the end is taken from the germline J gene. Germline-derived CDR1 and CDR2 are SGHRS and YFSETQ. Trimming removed 1 base at V and 7 bases at J, with 9 bases between. The CDR3 is made up of 13 amino acids.

Worth noting for this clone: The CDR3 end is not reached by the read, which stops 3 residues before it; the germline J gene fills it in. The V gene is TRBV19, the J gene TRBJ1-2; 7 bases are shared with TRBD1. Trimming removed 8 bases from V and 0 bases from J; junction bases left unmatched: 6. CDR1 is LNHDA, CDR2 SQIVND, per germline (reference sequence). This CDR3 spans 14 amino acids. This CDR3 is CASGIQGANYGYTF. The part of the CDR3 DNA that was read is TGTGCCAGTGGAATCCAGGGGGCTAACTATGGC.

Comments on this clone: With the read ending 3 residues before the CDR3 end, the germline J gene is used to fill in that end. The chain joins TRBV5-6 to TRBJ2-7; 7 nucleotides line up with TRBD1. The CDR3 length is 15 residues. Trimming cost V 4 bases and J 2 bases; bases outside gene matches: 9. Germline CDR1 SGHDT, CDR2 YYEEEE. Partial CDR3 DNA: TGTGCCAGCAGCCCCTCCCGGACAGGTCCCTACGAG. It yields the protein CASSPSRTGPYE. The CDR3 in full is CASSPSRTGPYEQYF.

About this clone itself: Read data end 3 residues before the CDR3 end; the end is taken from the germline J gene. The rearrangement links TRBV2 to TRBJ1-6; TRBD1 might be the D (5 bases). CDR3 length: 15 residues. With 3 bases removed from V and 9 bases from J, the gap between germline ends came to 15 bases. CDR1 and CDR2 from the germline V gene are SNHLY and FYNNEI. The part of the CDR3 DNA that was read is TGTGCCAGCAGTGAGGCAGGGTTAATTGGTTCACCC. Translating it yields CASSEAGLIGSP. In full, the CDR3 is CASSEAGLIGSPLHF.

Notes on this clone: The read comes to an end 3 residues before the CDR3 does, leaving the germline J gene to fill in the end. This rearrangement joins TRBV2 to TRBJ2-1; TRBD2 aligns across 11 bases. The CDR3 has 15 residues. Germline V gene data show CDR1 as SNHLY and CDR2 as FYNNEI. Germline trimming cut 5 bases from V and 5 bases from J; bases unmatched to any gene: 5. The CDR3 loop reads CASSLGLAAHNEQFF. The covered CDR3 bases are TGTGCCAGCAGTCTGGGACTAGCGGCGCACAATGAG.

Remarks on this clone: The missing CDR3 end, 3 residues past where the read stops, is filled in from the germline J gene. V is TRBV30 and J is TRBJ1-1; unclear D gene. The ends were cut back, 4 bases at V and 0 bases at J, with 9 bases in the middle. The CDR3 is 13 amino acids. Germline V gives CDR1 GTSNPN, CDR2 SVGIG (reference sequence). CDR3 DNA (partial): TGTGCCTGGAAAGGACTTTTGAACACTGAA. Translated: CAWKGLLNTE. The full CDR3 protein is CAWKGLLNTEAFF.

On this clone itself: The read gets to within 3 residues of the CDR3 end, and the germline J gene fills in the rest. The V gene is TRBV9, the J gene TRBJ2-3; TRBD2 matches at 7 bases. After removal of 0 bases from V and 3 bases from J, the junction contained 7 bases not matched to a gene. Looked up from germline, CDR1 is SGDLS and CDR2 is YYNGEE. CDR3 length: 16 amino acids. The covered CDR3 bases are TGTGCCAGCAGCGTAGGTGCGGGAGAGGGAACAGATACG. Encoded protein: CASSVGAGEGTDT. The whole CDR3 protein reads CASSVGAGEGTDTQYF.

Notes on this clone: The read comes to an end 3 residues before the CDR3 does, leaving the germline J gene to fill in the end. V gene TRBV7-2 combines with J gene TRBJ2-1; no definite D call. V dropped 7 bases and J dropped 4 bases, with 11 bases sitting between them. The CDR3 has 13 amino acids. Germline V gene sequence: CDR1 SGHTA, CDR2 FQGNSA. Incomplete CDR3 DNA: TGTGCCAGCACTCCTCCAGCGTACAATGAG. Protein product: CASTPPAYNE. The whole CDR3 protein is CASTPPAYNEQFF.

Points on this clone: The read terminates 3 residues ahead of where the CDR3 ends, so the germline J gene completes it. This rearrangement joins TRBV18 to TRBJ1-2; 7 bases are a match to TRBD1. Germline CDR1 and CDR2: KGHSH and LQKENI. The CDR3 is 14 residues long. CDR3 in amino acids: CASSPRQGDNDYTF. The DNA read from the CDR3 is TGTGCCAGCTCACCACGGCAGGGGGACAATGAC. Full variable domain (rest looked up from reference TRBV18 and TRBJ1-2): NAGVMQNPRHLVRRRGQEARLRCSPMKGHSHVYWYRQLPEEGLKFMVYLQKENIIDESGMPKERFSAEFPKEGPSILRIQQVVRGDSAAYFCASSPRQGDNDYTFGSGTRLTVV.

A remark on this clone: Read data end 3 residues before the CDR3 end; the end is taken from the germline J gene. This chain links TRBV19 with TRBJ2-3; 12 nucleotides line up with TRBD2. CDR1 is LNHDA, CDR2 SQIVND, per germline (reference sequence). J lost 1 base, V lost 4 bases, and 3 bases had no gene match. The CDR3 consists of 16 residues. The covered CDR3 bases are TGTGCCAGTAGTAGACTAGCGGGAGAGGGCACAGATACG. Translating gives CASSRLAGEGTDT. The entire CDR3 is CASSRLAGEGTDTQYF.

Concerning this clone itself: The missing CDR3 end, 3 residues past where the read stops, is filled in from the germline J gene. V gene TRBV5-1 combines with J gene TRBJ2-3; perhaps TRBD2 as D (7 bases). Trimming took 0 bases from V and 2 from J, leaving 13 bases between them. The CDR3 is 16 residues long. Germline V gene data show CDR1 as SGHRS and CDR2 as YFSETQ. CDR3 loop: CASSLEWGGDTDTQYF. The CDR3 bases that were read are TGCGCCAGCAGCTTGGAGTGGGGGGGCGACACAGATACG.

With respect to this clone: Sequencing ends 3 residues short of the CDR3 end; the germline J gene provides the rest. V usage is TRBV2 and J usage is TRBJ2-7; 9 bases are shared with TRBD2. J was trimmed by 3 bases and V by 6 bases; bases with no gene match: 9. CDR1 SNHLY and CDR2 FYNNEI come from the germline V gene. This CDR3 comprises 15 residues. CDR3 DNA, as far as it was read: TGTGCCAGCAGGGGGTCCGGCGGGAGGGTCTACGAG. Protein: CASRGSGGRVYE. The CDR3 as a whole reads CASRGSGGRVYEQYF.

On this clone: The sequenced fragment ends 3 residues before the CDR3 boundary, so the rest is inferred from the germline J gene. The V gene is TRBV28, the J gene TRBJ2-3, with TRBD2 identical over 9 bases. Germline V gene lookup returns CDR1 MDHEN and CDR2 SYDVKM. V trimming: 5 bases; J trimming: 2 bases; junction bases outside the gene matches: 2. CDR3 length equals 14 residues. CDR3 in amino acids: CASSASGNTDTQYF. The CDR3 DNA, read in part, is TGTGCCAGCAGTGCTAGCGGGAACACAGATACG.